Listed below are T cell receptor beta chains from one sample, sequenced in a study of T cell changes during pregnancy in multiple sclerosis. Generated by immunoSEQ multiplex PCR, the TCRdb table keeps only in-frame clones and is missing some. The profile shows about 49,000 clones, 95% of them singletons. Material: CD8+ T cells from peripheral blood mononuclear cells, obtained in the first trimester of pregnancy. The receptors here all came from a female donor with multiple sclerosis, enrolled in a pregnancy study. Each CDR3 is given with its conserved first and last residue. Each record gives: V gene, clone size, D gene, J gene, CDR3 protein, CDR3 DNA. The D gene is left open where the match is weak. Some rows mark clone size as missing; the rest say once, few, many or name a class of expanded clone.

v_gene: TRBV11-3; abundance: NA; d_gene: TRBD2; j_gene: TRBJ2-1; CDR3aa: CASSPGASGHNEQFF; CDR3nt: TGTGCCAGCAGCCCCGGCGCTAGCGGGCACAATGAGCAGTTCTTC
v_gene: TRBV5-6; abundance: once; d_gene: NA; j_gene: TRBJ1-1; CDR3aa: CASSWAGSGATEAFF; CDR3nt: TGTGCCAGCAGCTGGGCAGGGAGCGGGGCCACTGAAGCTTTCTTT
v_gene: TRBV28; abundance: NA; d_gene: NA; j_gene: TRBJ2-3; CDR3aa: CASSLIEIGTDTQYF; CDR3nt: TGTGCCAGCAGTTTAATAGAGATCGGCACAGATACGCAGTATTTT
v_gene: TRBV7-3; abundance: NA; d_gene: TRBD2; j_gene: TRBJ2-4; CDR3aa: CASSLTLAGGLAKNIQYF; CDR3nt: TGTGCCAGCAGCTTAACGCTAGCGGGAGGCCTAGCCAAAAACATTCAGTACTTC
v_gene: TRBV7-9; abundance: NA; d_gene: NA; j_gene: TRBJ1-1; CDR3aa: CASSLLNTEAFF; CDR3nt: TGTGCCAGCAGCCTCCTAAACACTGAAGCTTTCTTT
v_gene: TRBV5-4; abundance: NA; d_gene: NA; j_gene: TRBJ2-7; CDR3aa: CASSRWSPAIRKYEQYF; CDR3nt: TGTGCCAGCAGCCGCTGGAGCCCGGCCATTAGAAAGTACGAGCAGTACTTC
v_gene: TRBV2; abundance: NA; d_gene: TRBD1; j_gene: TRBJ1-2; CDR3aa: CASSENGGQDTYGYTF; CDR3nt: TGTGCCAGCAGTGAAAACGGGGGACAGGACACCTATGGCTACACCTTC
v_gene: TRBV9; abundance: NA; d_gene: TRBD1; j_gene: TRBJ2-3; CDR3aa: CASKGGNPDTQYF; CDR3nt: TGTGCCAGCAAAGGGGGCAACCCAGATACGCAGTATTTT
v_gene: TRBV4-1; abundance: NA; d_gene: NA; j_gene: TRBJ2-5; CDR3aa: CASSLGSNEETQYF; CDR3nt: TGCGCCAGCAGCCTAGGTAGCAATGAGGAGACCCAGTACTTC
v_gene: TRBV5-5; abundance: NA; d_gene: TRBD1; j_gene: TRBJ2-7; CDR3aa: CASSPPTGWNEQYF; CDR3nt: TGTGCCAGCAGCCCACCGACAGGGTGGAACGAGCAGTACTTC
v_gene: TRBV2; abundance: NA; d_gene: NA; j_gene: TRBJ1-1; CDR3aa: CATPVGGSTEAFF; CDR3nt: TGTGCCACCCCGGTGGGGGGGAGCACTGAAGCTTTCTTT
v_gene: TRBV4-1; abundance: NA; d_gene: TRBD2; j_gene: TRBJ2-3; CDR3aa: CASSQESREADTQYF; CDR3nt: TGCGCCAGCAGCCAAGAGTCGCGGGAGGCAGATACGCAGTATTTT
v_gene: TRBV11-2; abundance: NA; d_gene: NA; j_gene: TRBJ2-1; CDR3aa: CASSLGSFSSYNEQFF; CDR3nt: TGTGCCAGCAGCTTAGGATCGTTCAGCTCCTACAATGAGCAGTTCTTC
v_gene: TRBV30; abundance: NA; d_gene: NA; j_gene: TRBJ2-7; CDR3aa: CAWSVALAGAGEQYF; CDR3nt: TGTGCCTGGAGTGTAGCCCTGGCAGGGGCCGGCGAGCAGTACTTC
v_gene: TRBV2; abundance: NA; d_gene: NA; j_gene: TRBJ1-1; CDR3aa: CASTDRNTEAFF; CDR3nt: TGTGCCAGTACAGACAGGAACACTGAAGCTTTCTTT
v_gene: TRBV5-1; abundance: NA; d_gene: TRBD2; j_gene: TRBJ2-3; CDR3aa: CASSFYGLAGDTDTQYF; CDR3nt: TGCGCCAGCAGCTTCTACGGACTAGCGGGAGACACAGATACGCAGTATTTT
v_gene: TRBV4-1; abundance: once; d_gene: TRBD1; j_gene: TRBJ1-2; CDR3aa: CASSQHGQGAGGYTF; CDR3nt: TGCGCCAGCAGCCAGCACGGACAGGGGGCGGGTGGCTACACCTTC
v_gene: TRBV19; abundance: NA; d_gene: NA; j_gene: TRBJ1-4; CDR3aa: CASSIRGWNSYNEKLFF; CDR3nt: TGTGCCAGTAGTATACGCGGTTGGAATTCTTATAATGAAAAACTGTTTTTT
v_gene: TRBV27; abundance: NA; d_gene: TRBD1; j_gene: TRBJ2-7; CDR3aa: CASSPRTGNEQYF; CDR3nt: TGTGCCAGCAGTCCCCGGACAGGGAACGAGCAGTACTTC
v_gene: TRBV19; abundance: NA; d_gene: TRBD2; j_gene: TRBJ2-7; CDR3aa: CASSIGASGTSGNSYEQYF; CDR3nt: TGTGCCAGTAGTATAGGAGCCTCCGGGACTAGCGGGAACTCCTACGAGCAGTACTTC
v_gene: TRBV19; abundance: NA; d_gene: NA; j_gene: TRBJ1-1; CDR3aa: CASSIGQTEAFF; CDR3nt: TGTGCCAGTAGTATAGGACAGACTGAAGCTTTCTTT
v_gene: TRBV11-2; abundance: NA; d_gene: NA; j_gene: TRBJ1-5; CDR3aa: CASSLGGGHQPQHF; CDR3nt: TGTGCCAGCAGCTTAGGGGGCGGCCATCAGCCCCAGCATTTT
v_gene: TRBV19; abundance: NA; d_gene: NA; j_gene: TRBJ1-4; CDR3aa: CASSIKGEKLEKLFF; CDR3nt: TGTGCCAGTAGTATTAAGGGGGAGAAGCTCGAAAAACTGTTTTTT
v_gene: TRBV6-5; abundance: NA; d_gene: NA; j_gene: TRBJ1-1; CDR3aa: CASSPVGQEAFF; CDR3nt: TGTGCCAGCAGTCCGGTGGGGCAAGAAGCTTTCTTT
v_gene: TRBV18; abundance: NA; d_gene: NA; j_gene: TRBJ1-1; CDR3aa: CASSPPLGAEAFF; CDR3nt: TGTGCCAGCTCACCACCCCTGGGAGCTGAAGCTTTCTTT
v_gene: TRBV2; abundance: NA; d_gene: NA; j_gene: TRBJ1-4; CDR3aa: CASDTTNEKLFF; CDR3nt: TGTGCCAGCGACACAACTAATGAAAAACTGTTTTTT
v_gene: TRBV19; abundance: NA; d_gene: TRBD2; j_gene: TRBJ2-3; CDR3aa: CATGAGGADTQYF; CDR3nt: TGTGCCACCGGAGCGGGAGGGGCAGATACGCAGTATTTT
v_gene: TRBV7-8; abundance: NA; d_gene: TRBD1; j_gene: TRBJ2-3; CDR3aa: CASRGQGARKTDTQYF; CDR3nt: TGTGCCAGCAGGGGACAGGGGGCAAGGAAGACAGATACGCAGTATTTT
v_gene: TRBV7-9; abundance: NA; d_gene: NA; j_gene: TRBJ2-7; CDR3aa: CASSPASTRPGGEQYF; CDR3nt: TGTGCCAGCAGCCCCGCCTCAACACGGCCAGGGGGGGAGCAGTACTTC
v_gene: TRBV7-9; abundance: NA; d_gene: TRBD1; j_gene: TRBJ1-2; CDR3aa: CASSQGTGGADGYTF; CDR3nt: TGTGCCAGCAGCCAAGGGACAGGGGGCGCCGATGGCTACACCTTC
v_gene: TRBV19; abundance: NA; d_gene: TRBD2; j_gene: TRBJ2-7; CDR3aa: CASSAGTSYEQYF; CDR3nt: TGTGCCAGTAGCGCCGGGACTAGCTACGAGCAGTACTTC
v_gene: TRBV7-6; abundance: NA; d_gene: TRBD1; j_gene: TRBJ2-5; CDR3aa: CASSGTEETQYF; CDR3nt: TGTGCCAGCAGCGGGACAGAAGAGACCCAGTACTTC
v_gene: TRBV30; abundance: NA; d_gene: NA; j_gene: TRBJ2-3; CDR3aa: CAWRVTRSTDTQYF; CDR3nt: TGTGCCTGGAGAGTAACTAGGAGCACAGATACGCAGTATTTT
v_gene: TRBV19; abundance: NA; d_gene: TRBD1; j_gene: TRBJ1-2; CDR3aa: CASSPWDRGSLYGYTF; CDR3nt: TGTGCCAGTAGTCCATGGGACAGGGGGTCCCTATATGGCTACACCTTC
v_gene: TRBV9; abundance: NA; d_gene: NA; j_gene: TRBJ2-1; CDR3aa: CASSVGASDNEQFF; CDR3nt: TGTGCCAGCAGCGTAGGTGCGAGCGACAATGAGCAGTTCTTC
v_gene: TRBV7-9; abundance: NA; d_gene: NA; j_gene: TRBJ1-2; CDR3aa: CASSLAQGDGYTF; CDR3nt: TGTGCCAGCAGCTTAGCCCAGGGTGATGGCTACACCTTC
v_gene: TRBV18; abundance: once; d_gene: NA; j_gene: TRBJ2-1; CDR3aa: CASSPSSMGDWNEQFF; CDR3nt: TGTGCCAGCTCACCGTCCTCAATGGGAGATTGGAATGAGCAGTTCTTC
v_gene: TRBV10-3; abundance: once; d_gene: TRBD2; j_gene: TRBJ2-7; CDR3aa: CAIASGFYEQYF; CDR3nt: TGTGCCATCGCTAGCGGGTTCTACGAGCAGTACTTC
v_gene: TRBV5-1; abundance: NA; d_gene: TRBD2; j_gene: TRBJ2-1; CDR3aa: CASSGIAGLYNEQFF; CDR3nt: TGCGCCAGCAGCGGCATAGCGGGATTATACAATGAGCAGTTCTTC
v_gene: TRBV2; abundance: NA; d_gene: TRBD2; j_gene: TRBJ2-1; CDR3aa: CATRASGGNEQFF; CDR3nt: TGTGCCACCAGAGCTAGCGGAGGGAATGAGCAGTTCTTC